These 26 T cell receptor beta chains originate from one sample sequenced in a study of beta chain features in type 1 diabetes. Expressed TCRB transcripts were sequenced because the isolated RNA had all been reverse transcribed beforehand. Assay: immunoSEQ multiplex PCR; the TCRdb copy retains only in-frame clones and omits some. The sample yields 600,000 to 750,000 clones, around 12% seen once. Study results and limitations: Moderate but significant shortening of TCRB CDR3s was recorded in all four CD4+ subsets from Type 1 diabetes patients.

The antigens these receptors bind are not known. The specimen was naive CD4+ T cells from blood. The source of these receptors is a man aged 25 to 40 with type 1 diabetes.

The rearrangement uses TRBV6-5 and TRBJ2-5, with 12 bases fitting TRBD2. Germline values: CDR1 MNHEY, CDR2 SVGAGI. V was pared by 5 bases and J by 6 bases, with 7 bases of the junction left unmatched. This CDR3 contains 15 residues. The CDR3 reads CASSGLGTSGQTQYF. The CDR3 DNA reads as TGTGCCAGCAGTGGCCTCGGGACTAGCGGGCAGACCCAGTACTTC.

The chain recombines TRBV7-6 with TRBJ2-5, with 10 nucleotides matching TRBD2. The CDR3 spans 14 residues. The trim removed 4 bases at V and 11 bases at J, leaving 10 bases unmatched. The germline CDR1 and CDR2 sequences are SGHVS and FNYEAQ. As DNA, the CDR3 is TGTGCCAGCAGCTCCTCAGGGGGAGCGGGGGGGCAGTACTTC. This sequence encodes CASSSSGGAGGQYF.

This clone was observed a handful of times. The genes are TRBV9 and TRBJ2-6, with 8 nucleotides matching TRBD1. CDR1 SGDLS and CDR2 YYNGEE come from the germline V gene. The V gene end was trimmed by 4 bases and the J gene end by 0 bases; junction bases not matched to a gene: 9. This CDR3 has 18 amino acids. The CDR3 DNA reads TGTGCCAGCAGCCTTCGGACAGGGTTAATCTCTGGGGCCAACGTCCTGACTTTC. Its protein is CASSLRTGLISGANVLTF.

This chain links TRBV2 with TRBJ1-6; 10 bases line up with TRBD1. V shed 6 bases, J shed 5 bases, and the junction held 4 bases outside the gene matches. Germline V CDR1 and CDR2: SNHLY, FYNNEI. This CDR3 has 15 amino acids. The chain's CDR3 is CASRGTGANNSPLHF. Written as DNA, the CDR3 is TGTGCCAGCAGGGGGACAGGGGCAAATAATTCACCCCTCCACTTT.

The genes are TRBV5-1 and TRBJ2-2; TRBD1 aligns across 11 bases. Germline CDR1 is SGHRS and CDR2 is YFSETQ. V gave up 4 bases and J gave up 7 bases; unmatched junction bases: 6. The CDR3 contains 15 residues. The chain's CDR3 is CASSLGTGGYGELFF. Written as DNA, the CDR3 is TGCGCCAGCAGCCTCGGGACAGGGGGTTACGGGGAGCTGTTTTTT.

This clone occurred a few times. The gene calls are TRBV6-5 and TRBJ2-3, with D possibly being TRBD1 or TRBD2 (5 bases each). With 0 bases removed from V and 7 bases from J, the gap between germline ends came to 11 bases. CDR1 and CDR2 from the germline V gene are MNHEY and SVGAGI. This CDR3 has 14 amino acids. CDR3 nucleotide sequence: TGTGCCAGCAGTTACTCGACCAGGGACCATACGCAGTATTTT. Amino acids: CASSYSTRDHTQYF.

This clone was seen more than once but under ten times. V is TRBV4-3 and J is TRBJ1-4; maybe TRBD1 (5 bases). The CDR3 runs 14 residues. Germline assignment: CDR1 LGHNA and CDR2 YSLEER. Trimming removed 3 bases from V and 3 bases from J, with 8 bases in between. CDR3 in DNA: TGCGCCAGCAGCCATTTGGGGCCTAATGAAAAACTGTTTTTT. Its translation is CASSHLGPNEKLFF.

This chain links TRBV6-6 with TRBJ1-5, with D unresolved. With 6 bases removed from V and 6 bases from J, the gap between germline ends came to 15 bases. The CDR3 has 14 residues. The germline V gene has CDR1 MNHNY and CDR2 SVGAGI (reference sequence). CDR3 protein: CASSPGLRVQPQHF. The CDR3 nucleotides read TGTGCCAGCAGCCCCGGGCTCCGGGTTCAGCCCCAGCATTTT.

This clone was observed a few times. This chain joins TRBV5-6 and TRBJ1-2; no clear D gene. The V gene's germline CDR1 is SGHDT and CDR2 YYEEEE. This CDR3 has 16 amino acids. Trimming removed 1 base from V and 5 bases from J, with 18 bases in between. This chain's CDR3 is CASSLTSGAYSYGYTF. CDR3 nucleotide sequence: TGTGCCAGCAGCTTGACCTCAGGTGCTTACTCTTATGGCTACACCTTC.

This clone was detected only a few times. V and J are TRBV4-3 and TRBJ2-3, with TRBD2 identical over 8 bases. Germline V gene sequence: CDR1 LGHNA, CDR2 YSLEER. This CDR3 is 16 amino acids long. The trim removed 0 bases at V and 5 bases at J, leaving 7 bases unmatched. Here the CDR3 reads CASSQEWSGGKDTQYF. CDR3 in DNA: TGCGCCAGCAGCCAAGAATGGAGCGGGGGAAAAGATACGCAGTATTTT.

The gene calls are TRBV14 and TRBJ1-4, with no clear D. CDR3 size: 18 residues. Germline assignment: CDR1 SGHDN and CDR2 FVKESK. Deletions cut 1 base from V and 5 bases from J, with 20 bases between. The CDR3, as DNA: TGTGCCAGCAGCCAAGTAGCTTTTGGTTCGGGCGCGAATGAAAAACTGTTTTTT. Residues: CASSQVAFGSGANEKLFF. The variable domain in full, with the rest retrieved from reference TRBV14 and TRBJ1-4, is EAGVTQFPSHSVIEKGQTVTLRCDPISGHDNLYWYRRVMGKEIKFLLHFVKESKQDESGMPNNRFLAERTGGTYSTLKVQPAELEDSGVYFCASSQVAFGSGANEKLFFGSGTQLSVL.

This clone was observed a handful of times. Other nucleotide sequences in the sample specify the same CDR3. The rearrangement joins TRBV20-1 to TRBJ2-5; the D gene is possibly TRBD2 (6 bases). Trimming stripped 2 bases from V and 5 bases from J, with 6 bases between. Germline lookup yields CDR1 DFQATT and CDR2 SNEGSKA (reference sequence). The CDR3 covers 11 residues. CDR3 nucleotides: TGCAGTGCTAGACGGGGGGAGACCCAGTACTTC. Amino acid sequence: CSARRGETQYF.

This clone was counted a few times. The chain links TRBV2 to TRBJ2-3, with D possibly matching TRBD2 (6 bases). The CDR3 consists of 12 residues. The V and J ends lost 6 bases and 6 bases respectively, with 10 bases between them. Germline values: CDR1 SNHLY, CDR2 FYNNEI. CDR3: CASSRTTDTQYF. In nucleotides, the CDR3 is TGTGCCAGCAGCCGGACTACGGATACGCAGTATTTT.

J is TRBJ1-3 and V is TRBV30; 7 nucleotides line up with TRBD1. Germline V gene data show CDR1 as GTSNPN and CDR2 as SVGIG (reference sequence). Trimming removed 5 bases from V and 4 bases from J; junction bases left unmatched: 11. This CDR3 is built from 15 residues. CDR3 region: CAWGPFDREGNTIYF. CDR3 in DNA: TGTGCCTGGGGTCCCTTTGACAGGGAAGGAAACACCATATATTTT.

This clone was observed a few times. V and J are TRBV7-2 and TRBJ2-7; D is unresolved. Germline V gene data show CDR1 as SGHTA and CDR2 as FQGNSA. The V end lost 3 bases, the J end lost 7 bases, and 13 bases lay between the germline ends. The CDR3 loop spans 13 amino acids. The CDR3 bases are TGTGCCAGCAGCTTCTCTGGTCGACAAGAGCAGTACTTC. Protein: CASSFSGRQEQYF. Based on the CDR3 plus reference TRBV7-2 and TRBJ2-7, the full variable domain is GAGVSQSPSNKVTEKGKDVELRCDPISGHTALYWYRQSLGQGLEFLIYFQGNSAPDKSGLPSDRFSAERTGGSVSTLTIQRTQQEDSAVYLCASSFSGRQEQYFGPGTRLTVT.

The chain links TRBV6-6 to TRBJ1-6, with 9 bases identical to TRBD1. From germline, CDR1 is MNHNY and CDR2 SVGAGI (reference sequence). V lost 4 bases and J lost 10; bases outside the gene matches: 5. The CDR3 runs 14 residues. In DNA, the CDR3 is TGTGCCAGCAGTTGGGACAGGGAATACTCACCCCTCCACTTT. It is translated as CASSWDREYSPLHF.

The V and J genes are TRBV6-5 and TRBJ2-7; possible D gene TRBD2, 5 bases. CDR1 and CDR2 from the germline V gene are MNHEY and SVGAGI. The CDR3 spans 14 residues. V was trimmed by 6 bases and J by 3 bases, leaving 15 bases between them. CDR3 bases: TGTGCCAGCAGGATCGGACTTAGCAACTACGAGCAGTACTTC. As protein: CASRIGLSNYEQYF.

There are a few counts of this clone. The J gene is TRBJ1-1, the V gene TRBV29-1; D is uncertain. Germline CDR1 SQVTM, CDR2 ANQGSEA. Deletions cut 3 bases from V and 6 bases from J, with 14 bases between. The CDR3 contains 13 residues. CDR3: CSVEEGPRAEAFF. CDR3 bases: TGCAGCGTTGAGGAGGGTCCAAGGGCTGAAGCTTTCTTT.

The CDR3, as DNA: TGCAGCGCCGGCGGGGGGGAGACCCAGTACTTC. Its translation: CSAGGGETQYF. V usage is TRBV29-1 and J usage is TRBJ2-5; 8 bases align to TRBD2. The J segment lost 5 bases and the V segment lost 7 bases, leaving 3 bases of the junction unmatched. CDR3 length equals 11 residues. Germline V lookup: CDR1 SQVTM, CDR2 ANQGSEA.

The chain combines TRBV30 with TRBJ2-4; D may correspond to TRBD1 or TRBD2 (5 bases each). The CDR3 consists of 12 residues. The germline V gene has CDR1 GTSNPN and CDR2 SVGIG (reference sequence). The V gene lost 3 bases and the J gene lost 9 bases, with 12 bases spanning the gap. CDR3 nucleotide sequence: TGTGCCTGGAGCACAGGCGCGGGCATTCAGTACTTC. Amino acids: CAWSTGAGIQYF.

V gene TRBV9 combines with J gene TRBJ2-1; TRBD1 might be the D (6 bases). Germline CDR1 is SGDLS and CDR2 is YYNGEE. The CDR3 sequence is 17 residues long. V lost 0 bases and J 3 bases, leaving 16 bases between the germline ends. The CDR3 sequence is CASSVESYRANYNEQFF. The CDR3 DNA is TGTGCCAGCAGCGTAGAGAGTTACAGGGCAAACTACAATGAGCAGTTCTTC.

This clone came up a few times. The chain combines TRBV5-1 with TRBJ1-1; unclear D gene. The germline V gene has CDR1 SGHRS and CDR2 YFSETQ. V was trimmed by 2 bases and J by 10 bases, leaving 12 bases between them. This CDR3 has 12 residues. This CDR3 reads CASSFPDARAFF. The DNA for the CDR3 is TGCGCCAGCAGCTTCCCGGACGCAAGAGCTTTCTTT.

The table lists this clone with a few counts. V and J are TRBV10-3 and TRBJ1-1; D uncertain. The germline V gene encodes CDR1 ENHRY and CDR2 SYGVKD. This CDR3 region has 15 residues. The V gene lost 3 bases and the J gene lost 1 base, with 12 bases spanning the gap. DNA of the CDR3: TGTGCCATCAGTGACGCAAAGTCGGGGAACACTGAAGCTTTCTTT. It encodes CAISDAKSGNTEAFF.

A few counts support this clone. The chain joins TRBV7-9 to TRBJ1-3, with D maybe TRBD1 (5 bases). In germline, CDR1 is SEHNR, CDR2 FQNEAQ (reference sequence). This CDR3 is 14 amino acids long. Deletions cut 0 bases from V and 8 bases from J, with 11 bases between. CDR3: CASSLAQGPHTIYF. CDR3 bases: TGTGCCAGCAGCTTAGCCCAGGGCCCGCACACCATATATTTT.

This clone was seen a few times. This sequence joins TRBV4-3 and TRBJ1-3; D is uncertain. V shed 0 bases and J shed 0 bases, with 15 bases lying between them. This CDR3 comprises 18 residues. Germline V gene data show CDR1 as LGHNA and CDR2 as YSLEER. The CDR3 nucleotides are TGCGCCAGCAGCCAAGATGCGCAGGCCTCCCCCTCTGGAAACACCATATATTTT. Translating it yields CASSQDAQASPSGNTIYF.

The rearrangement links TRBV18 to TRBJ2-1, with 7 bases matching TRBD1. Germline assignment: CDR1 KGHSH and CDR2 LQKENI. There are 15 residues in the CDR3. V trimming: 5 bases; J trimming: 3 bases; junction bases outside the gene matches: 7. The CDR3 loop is CASSYTRDSYNEQFF. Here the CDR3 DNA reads TGTGCCAGCTCATATACCCGGGACAGCTACAATGAGCAGTTCTTC. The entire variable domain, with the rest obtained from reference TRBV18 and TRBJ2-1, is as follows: NAGVMQNPRHLVRRRGQEARLRCSPMKGHSHVYWYRQLPEEGLKFMVYLQKENIIDESGMPKERFSAEFPKEGPSILRIQQVVRGDSAAYFCASSYTRDSYNEQFFGPGTRLTVL.